The clone carrying this T cell receptor (beta chain) was observed a handful of times. Its specificity is unknown. The sample is drawn from a study of CD8 T cells in ankylosing spondylitis. Overall study findings and caveats: A TCR beta motif of eight or nine highly homologous variants seemed to mark ankylosing spondylitis blood.

Germline CDR1 is MNHEY and CDR2 is SMNVEV (reference sequence). The CDR3 loop spans 16 amino acids. The germline V and J ends were trimmed by 5 bases and 0 bases, with 15 bases remaining between them. Construction of TCR beta libraries was performed using quantitative 5'-RACE with molecular barcodes. MiXCR, applied by TCRdb to the 5' RACE reads, yields one record per CDR3 protein. The sample contains around 220,000 distinct CDR3 sequences, 15% to 20% of which appear only once. Material for sequencing was blood, either unsorted or a sorted T cell fraction (not recorded which). This chain uses TRBV27 with TRBJ2-3; D is possibly TRBD1 (5 bases). The source is a male donor with ankylosing spondylitis. CDR3 in DNA: TGTGCCAGCAGTCCTCCTGACAGAAGGAGCACAGATACGCAGTATTTT. Protein product: CASSPPDRRSTDTQYF.